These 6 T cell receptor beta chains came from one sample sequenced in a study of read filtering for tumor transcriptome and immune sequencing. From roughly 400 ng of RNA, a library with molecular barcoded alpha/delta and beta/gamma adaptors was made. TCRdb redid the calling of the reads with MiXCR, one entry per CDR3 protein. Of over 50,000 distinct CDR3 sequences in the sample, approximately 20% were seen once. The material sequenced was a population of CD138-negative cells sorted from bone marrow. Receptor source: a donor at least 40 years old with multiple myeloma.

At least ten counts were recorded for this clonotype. CDR3 loop: CASSLSGGTEAFF. The CDR3 bases are TGTGCCAGCAGTTTATCGGGGGGGACTGAAGCTTTCTTT. The chain recombines TRBV27 with TRBJ1-1; weak D call: TRBD1 (5 bases). Germline V gives CDR1 MNHEY, CDR2 SMNVEV (reference sequence). The CDR3 is 13 amino acids. The germline V and J ends were trimmed by 0 bases and 5 bases, with 7 bases remaining between them.

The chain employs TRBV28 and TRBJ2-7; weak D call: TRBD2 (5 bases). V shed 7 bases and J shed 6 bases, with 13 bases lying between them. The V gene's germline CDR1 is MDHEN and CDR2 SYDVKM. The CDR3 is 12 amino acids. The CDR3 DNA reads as TGTGCCAGCAAAGTCGTCGAGGGCGAGCAGTACTTC. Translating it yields CASKVVEGEQYF.

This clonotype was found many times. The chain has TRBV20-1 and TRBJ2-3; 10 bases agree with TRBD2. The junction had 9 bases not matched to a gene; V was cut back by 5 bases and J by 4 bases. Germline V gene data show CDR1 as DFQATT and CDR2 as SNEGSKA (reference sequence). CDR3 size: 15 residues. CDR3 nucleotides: TGCAGTGCTTCTCTCGGGACTAGCGCAGCAGATACGCAGTATTTT. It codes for CSASLGTSAADTQYF.

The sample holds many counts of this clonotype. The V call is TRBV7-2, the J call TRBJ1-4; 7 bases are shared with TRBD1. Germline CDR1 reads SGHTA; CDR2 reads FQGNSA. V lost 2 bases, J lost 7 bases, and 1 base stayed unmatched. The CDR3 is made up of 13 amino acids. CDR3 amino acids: CASSLRDSEKLFF. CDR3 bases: TGTGCCAGCAGCTTACGGGACAGTGAAAAACTGTTTTTT.

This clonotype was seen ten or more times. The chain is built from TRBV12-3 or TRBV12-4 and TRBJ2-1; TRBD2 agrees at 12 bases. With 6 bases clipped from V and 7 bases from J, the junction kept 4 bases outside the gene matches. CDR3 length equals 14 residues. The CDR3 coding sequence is TGTGCCAGCAGCCGACTAGCGGGAGATAATGAGCAGTTCTTC. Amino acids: CASSRLAGDNEQFF.

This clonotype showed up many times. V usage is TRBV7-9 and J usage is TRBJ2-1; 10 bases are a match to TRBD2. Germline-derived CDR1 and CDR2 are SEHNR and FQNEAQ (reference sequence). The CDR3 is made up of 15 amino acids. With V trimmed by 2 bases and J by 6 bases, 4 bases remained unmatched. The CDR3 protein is CASSLRSGGANEQFF. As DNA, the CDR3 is TGTGCCAGCAGCTTAAGGAGCGGGGGGGCCAATGAGCAGTTCTTC.